The rows below give T cell receptor beta chains drawn from one sample of a study of T cell repertoires in cytomegalovirus infection. MiXCR was run by TCRdb on the reads, yielding one entry per CDR3 protein. The table has roughly 600,000 distinct CDR3 sequences, more than 20% seen once. Sequencing used CD8+ T cells from PBMCs. The receptors here all came from a human donor in good health (CMV status not recorded). Some clones in this sample may be carry-over from other donors' samples. CDR3s include the opening cysteine and the closing phenylalanine or tryptophan. A D gene is named only where the DNA matches it firmly. Not all rows give a size; the values are once, few, many and, for expanded clones, a class.

CDR3 DNA: TGTGCCAGCTCTCTTACAGGGGGAATAAGGACTGAAGCTTTCTTT
CDR3 protein: CASSLTGGIRTEAFF
D gene: TRBD1
V gene: TRBV14
clone size: NA
J gene: TRBJ1-1

CDR3 DNA: TGTGCCAGCAGCCAAGAAGTGGCAGGGAACAATGAGCAGTTCTTC
CDR3 protein: CASSQEVAGNNEQFF
D gene: NA
V gene: TRBV14
clone size: NA
J gene: TRBJ2-1

CDR3 DNA: TGTGCCAGCAGTGACCCAGCTAGCACAGATACGCAGTATTTT
CDR3 protein: CASSDPASTDTQYF
D gene: NA
V gene: TRBV2
clone size: many
J gene: TRBJ2-3

CDR3 DNA: TGTGCCAGCAGACCGACAGGATACCAAGAGACCCAGTACTTC
CDR3 protein: CASRPTGYQETQYF
D gene: NA
V gene: TRBV12-3/TRBV12-4
clone size: few
J gene: TRBJ2-5

CDR3 DNA: TGTGCCAGTAGTATAGGGCCAGGGGCCTACAATGAGCAGTTCTTC
CDR3 protein: CASSIGPGAYNEQFF
D gene: NA
V gene: TRBV19
clone size: NA
J gene: TRBJ2-1

CDR3 DNA: TGTGCCAGCAGCACTAACGGCAGGGGAGGGATTATCACCGGGGAGCTGTTTTTT
CDR3 protein: CASSTNGRGGIITGELFF
D gene: NA
V gene: TRBV7-4
clone size: NA
J gene: TRBJ2-2

CDR3 DNA: TGTGCCAGCAGTTTCAGGGGGCAGGCCTATGGCTACACCTTC
CDR3 protein: CASSFRGQAYGYTF
D gene: TRBD1
V gene: TRBV28
clone size: NA
J gene: TRBJ1-2

CDR3 DNA: TGCAGCTTACAGACCCTACAAGAGACCCAGTACTTC
CDR3 protein: CSLQTLQETQYF
D gene: NA
V gene: TRBV29-1
clone size: NA
J gene: TRBJ2-5

CDR3 DNA: TGTGCCAGCAGCTTTCAGGACGAGCAGTTCTTC
CDR3 protein: CASSFQDEQFF
D gene: NA
V gene: TRBV13
clone size: NA
J gene: TRBJ2-1

CDR3 DNA: TGCGCCAGCAGCCAAGATGGGACTTCCAACAATGAGCAGTTCTTC
CDR3 protein: CASSQDGTSNNEQFF
D gene: NA
V gene: TRBV4-1
clone size: NA
J gene: TRBJ2-1

CDR3 DNA: TGTGCCAGCAGTACCGCCGGGACGGGCCTAGCTAGACAGCCCCAGCATTTT
CDR3 protein: CASSTAGTGLARQPQHF
D gene: NA
V gene: TRBV6-6
clone size: few
J gene: TRBJ1-5

CDR3 DNA: TGTGCCAGCAGCTCCGAACTAGCGGAAATCACAGATACGCAGTATTTT
CDR3 protein: CASSSELAEITDTQYF
D gene: TRBD2
V gene: TRBV7-3
clone size: NA
J gene: TRBJ2-3

CDR3 DNA: TGTGCCAGCAGGCCCTACCAAGAGACCCAGTACTTC
CDR3 protein: CASRPYQETQYF
D gene: NA
V gene: TRBV2
clone size: NA
J gene: TRBJ2-5

CDR3 DNA: TGTGCCATCAGTGAGTCTGTTAACGGAATCTATGGCTACACCTTC
CDR3 protein: CAISESVNGIYGYTF
D gene: NA
V gene: TRBV10-3
clone size: few
J gene: TRBJ1-2

CDR3 DNA: TGTGCCAGCAGTTCCCAGGTCAGGGCCGGAGATACGCAGTATTTT
CDR3 protein: CASSSQVRAGDTQYF
D gene: NA
V gene: TRBV28
clone size: few
J gene: TRBJ2-3

CDR3 DNA: TGTGCCAGCAGCCATCATCCGCGGAAGGCAGAAGCTTTCTTT
CDR3 protein: CASSHHPRKAEAFF
D gene: NA
V gene: TRBV14
clone size: NA
J gene: TRBJ1-1

CDR3 DNA: TGTGCCTCAGGAGAAGCGGGGGACAATGAGCAGTTCTTC
CDR3 protein: CASGEAGDNEQFF
D gene: TRBD2
V gene: TRBV10-3
clone size: NA
J gene: TRBJ2-1

CDR3 DNA: TGTGCCACCAGCAGAGACGTTCAGGGGAACACTGAAGCTTTCTTT
CDR3 protein: CATSRDVQGNTEAFF
D gene: NA
V gene: TRBV15
clone size: many
J gene: TRBJ1-1